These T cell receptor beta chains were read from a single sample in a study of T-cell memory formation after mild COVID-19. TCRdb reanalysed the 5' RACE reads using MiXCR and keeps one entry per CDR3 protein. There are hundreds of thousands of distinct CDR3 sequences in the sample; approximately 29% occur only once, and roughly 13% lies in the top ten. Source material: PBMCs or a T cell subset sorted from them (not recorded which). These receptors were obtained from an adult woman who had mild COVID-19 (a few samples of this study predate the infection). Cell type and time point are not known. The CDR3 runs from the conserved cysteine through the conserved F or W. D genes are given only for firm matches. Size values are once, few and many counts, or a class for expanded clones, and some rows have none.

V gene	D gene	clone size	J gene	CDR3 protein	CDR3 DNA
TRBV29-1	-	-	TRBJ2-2	CSVKLLTGEDTGELFF	TGCAGCGTTAAGTTGCTAACAGGCGAGGATACCGGGGAGCTGTTTTTT
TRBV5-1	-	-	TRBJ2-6	CASSFGNSGANVLTF	TGCGCCAGCAGCTTCGGGAACTCTGGGGCCAACGTCCTGACTTTC
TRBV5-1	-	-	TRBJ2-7	CASSWTTDISYEQYF	TGCGCCAGCAGTTGGACGACAGACATATCCTACGAGCAGTACTTC
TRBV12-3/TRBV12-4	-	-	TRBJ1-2	CASSQTGITGYTF	TGTGCCAGCAGCCAAACAGGAATCACGGGCTACACCTTC
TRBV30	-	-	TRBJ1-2	CAWSARPDSYTF	TGTGCCTGGAGTGCGAGACCGGATAGCTACACCTTC
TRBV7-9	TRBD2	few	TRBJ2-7	CASTDSGYSYEQYF	TGTGCCAGCACAGATAGCGGGTACTCCTACGAGCAGTACTTC
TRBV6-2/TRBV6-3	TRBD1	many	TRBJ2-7	CASSWTGLEQYF	TGTGCCAGCAGTTGGACAGGCCTCGAGCAGTACTTC
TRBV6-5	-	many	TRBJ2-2	CASRNTGELFF	TGCGCCAGCAGGAACACCGGGGAGCTGTTTTTT
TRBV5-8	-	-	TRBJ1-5	CASSRGQIPGGNQPQHF	TGTGCCAGCAGCCGGGGTCAGATCCCTGGGGGCAATCAGCCCCAGCATTTT
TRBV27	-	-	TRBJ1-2	CASSSADPSNYGYTF	TGTGCCAGCAGTTCTGCAGACCCTTCTAACTATGGCTACACCTTC
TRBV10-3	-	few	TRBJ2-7	CAISESGRSYEQYF	TGTGCCATCAGTGAGTCCGGGCGTTCCTACGAGCAGTACTTC
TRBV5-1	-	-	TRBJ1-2	CASSLVGTGGNGYTF	TGCGCCAGCAGCTTGGTCGGTACAGGTGGTAATGGCTACACCTTC
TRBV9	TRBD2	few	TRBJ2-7	CASSVGPPTSGSGYEQYF	TGTGCCAGCAGCGTAGGACCCCCGACTAGCGGGAGTGGATACGAGCAGTACTTC
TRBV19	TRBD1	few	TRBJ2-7	CASSMVVGQAYEQYF	TGTGCCAGTAGTATGGTGGTGGGACAGGCCTACGAGCAGTACTTC
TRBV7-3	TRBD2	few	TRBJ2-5	CASSCAGTSERLKTQYF	TGTGCCAGCAGCTGCGCCGGGACTAGCGAACGTTTAAAGACCCAGTACTTC
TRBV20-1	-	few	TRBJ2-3	CSARDRRFHTDTQYF	TGCAGTGCTAGAGACAGGCGGTTCCACACAGATACGCAGTATTTT
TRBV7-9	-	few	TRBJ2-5	CASSSLGRETQYF	TGTGCCAGCAGCTCCCTCGGGCGAGAGACCCAGTACTTC
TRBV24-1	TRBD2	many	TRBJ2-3	CATSDSGGGPSTDTQYF	TGTGCCACCAGTGATTCTGGCGGGGGGCCTAGCACAGATACGCAGTATTTT
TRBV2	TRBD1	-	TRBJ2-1	CAGGQARSYNEQFF	TGTGCCGGGGGACAGGCCCGCTCCTACAATGAGCAGTTCTTC
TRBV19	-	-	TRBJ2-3	CASLPTGTSTDTQYF	TGTGCCAGCCTGCCTACGGGGACTAGCACAGATACGCAGTATTTT
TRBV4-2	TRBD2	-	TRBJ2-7	CASSRGLADNYEQYF	TGTGCCAGCAGCCGAGGACTAGCGGACAACTACGAGCAGTACTTC
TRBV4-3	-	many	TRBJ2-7	CASSQDADYSYEQYF	TGCGCCAGCAGCCAAGATGCGGACTACTCCTACGAGCAGTACTTC
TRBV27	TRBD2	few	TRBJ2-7	CASSRSGGPYEQYF	TGTGCCAGCAGTAGGTCGGGAGGGCCCTACGAGCAGTACTTC